This T cell receptor (beta chain) comes out of a study of shared clonotypes between healthy human individuals. Study-wide background: The study used three CD4 naive, three CD4 memory, two CD8 naive and one CD8 memory plate per donor. Study results and caveats: Relative to clonotypes present in all four donors, those not shared had lower generation probabilities.

This clone was counted a few times. Its antigen is not identified. Sequencing was performed with immunoSEQ multiplex PCR; in TCRdb, only in-frame clones are kept and a portion is missing. The sample consists of hundreds of thousands of clones, about 74% of them appearing once. Donors comprised healthy HIV-negative adults lacking recent acute infections or vaccinations. The CDR3 is 17 amino acids. The germline V gene encodes CDR1 SGHTA and CDR2 FQGNSA. The trim removed 0 bases at V and 11 bases at J, leaving 12 bases unmatched. Sequences were obtained from memory CD4+ T cells sorted from blood. Regarding subset: CD45RA-negative fraction. This TCR was recovered from a man aged 30 to 45 in good health. This chain connects TRBV7-2 to TRBJ2-1, with 11 bases identical to TRBD2. The CDR3 protein is CASSLAGGLAATMKQFF. The CDR3 coding sequence is TGTGCCAGCAGCTTAGCCGGGGGACTAGCGGCTACAATGAAGCAGTTCTTC.